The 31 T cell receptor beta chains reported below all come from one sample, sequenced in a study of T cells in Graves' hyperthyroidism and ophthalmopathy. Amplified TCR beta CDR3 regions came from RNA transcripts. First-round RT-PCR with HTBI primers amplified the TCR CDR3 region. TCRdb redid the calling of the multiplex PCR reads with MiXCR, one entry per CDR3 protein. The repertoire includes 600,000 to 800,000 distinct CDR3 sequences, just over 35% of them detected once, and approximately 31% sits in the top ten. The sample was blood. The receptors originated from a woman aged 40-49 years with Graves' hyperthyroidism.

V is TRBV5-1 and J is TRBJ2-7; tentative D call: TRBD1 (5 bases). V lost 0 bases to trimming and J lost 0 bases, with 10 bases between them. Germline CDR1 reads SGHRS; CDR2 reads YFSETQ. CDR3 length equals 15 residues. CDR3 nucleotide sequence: TGCGCCAGCAGCTTGGTGGTAGACAGCTCCTACGAGCAGTACTTC. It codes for CASSLVVDSSYEQYF.

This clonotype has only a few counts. The CDR3: CASSFSQGLPRYGYTF. CDR3 bases: TGTGCCAGCAGTTTTTCGCAGGGGCTTCCCAGATATGGCTACACCTTC. The rearrangement joins TRBV6-5 to TRBJ1-2, with D possibly being TRBD1 (6 bases). Trimming stripped 4 bases from V and 5 bases from J, with 20 bases between. The CDR3 covers 16 residues. Germline CDR1 and CDR2: MNHEY and SVGAGI.

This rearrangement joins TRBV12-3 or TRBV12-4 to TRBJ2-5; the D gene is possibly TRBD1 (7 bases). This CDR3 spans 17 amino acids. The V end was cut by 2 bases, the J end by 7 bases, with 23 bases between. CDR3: CASSLSPGGNYWGTQYF. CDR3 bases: TGTGCCAGCAGTTTATCCCCAGGGGGGAATTACTGGGGGACCCAGTACTTC.

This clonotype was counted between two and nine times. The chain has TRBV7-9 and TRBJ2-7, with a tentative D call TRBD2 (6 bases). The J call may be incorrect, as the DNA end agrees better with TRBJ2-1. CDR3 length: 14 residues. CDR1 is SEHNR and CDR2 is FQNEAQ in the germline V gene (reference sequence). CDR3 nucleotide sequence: TGTGCCAGCAGCTTAGCTGTGGGGCGGGAAGAGCAGTTCTTC. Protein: CASSLAVGREEQFF.

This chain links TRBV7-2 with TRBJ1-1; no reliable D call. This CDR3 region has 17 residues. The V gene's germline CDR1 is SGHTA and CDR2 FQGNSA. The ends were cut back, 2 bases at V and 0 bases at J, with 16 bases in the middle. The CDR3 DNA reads TGTGCCAGCAGCTTAATGGGGAGGATGGTACTGAACACTGAAGCTTTCTTT. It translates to CASSLMGRMVLNTEAFF. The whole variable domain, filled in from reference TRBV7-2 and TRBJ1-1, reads GAGVSQSPSNKVTEKGKDVELRCDPISGHTALYWYRQSLGQGLEFLIYFQGNSAPDKSGLPSDRFSAERTGGSVSTLTIQRTQQEDSAVYLCASSLMGRMVLNTEAFFGQGTRLTVV.

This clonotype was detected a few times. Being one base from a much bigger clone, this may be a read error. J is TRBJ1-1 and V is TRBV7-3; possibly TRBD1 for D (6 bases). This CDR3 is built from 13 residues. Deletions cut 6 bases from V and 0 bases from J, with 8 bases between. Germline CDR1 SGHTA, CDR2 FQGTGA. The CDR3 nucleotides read TGTGCCAGCAGTAACAGGGTGAACACTGAAGCTTTCTTT. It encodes CASSNRVNTEAFF.

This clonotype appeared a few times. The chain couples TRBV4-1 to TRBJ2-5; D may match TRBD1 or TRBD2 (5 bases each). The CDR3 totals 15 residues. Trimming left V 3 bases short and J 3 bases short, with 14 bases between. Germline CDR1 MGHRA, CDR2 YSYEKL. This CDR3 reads CASSQPWGTEETQYF. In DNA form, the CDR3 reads TGCGCCAGCAGCCAGCCCTGGGGGACGGAAGAGACCCAGTACTTC.

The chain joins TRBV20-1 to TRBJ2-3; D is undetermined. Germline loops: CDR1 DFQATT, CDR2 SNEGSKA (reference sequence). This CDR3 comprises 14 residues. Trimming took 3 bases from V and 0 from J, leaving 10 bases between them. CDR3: CSASPPISTDTQYF. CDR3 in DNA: TGCAGTGCTAGTCCCCCCATTAGCACAGATACGCAGTATTTT.

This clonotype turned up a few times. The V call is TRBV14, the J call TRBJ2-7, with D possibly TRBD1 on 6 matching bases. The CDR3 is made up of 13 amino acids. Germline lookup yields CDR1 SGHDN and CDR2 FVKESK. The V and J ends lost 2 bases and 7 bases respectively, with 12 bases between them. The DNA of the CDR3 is TGTGCCAGCAGCCAACCCAAAGGGGGTGAGCAGTACTTC. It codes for CASSQPKGGEQYF.

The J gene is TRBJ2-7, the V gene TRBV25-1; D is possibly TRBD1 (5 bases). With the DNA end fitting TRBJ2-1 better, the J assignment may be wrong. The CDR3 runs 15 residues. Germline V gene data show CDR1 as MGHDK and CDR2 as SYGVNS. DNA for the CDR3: TGTGCCAGCAGTGGTAAGACAGAATCGTACAATGAGCAGTTCTTC. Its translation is CASSGKTESYNEQFF.

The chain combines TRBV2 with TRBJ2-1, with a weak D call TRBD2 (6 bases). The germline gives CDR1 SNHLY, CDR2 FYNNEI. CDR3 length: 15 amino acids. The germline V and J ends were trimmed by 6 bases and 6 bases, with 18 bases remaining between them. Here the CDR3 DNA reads TGTGCCAGCAGCGTGGGGGGTGGGACGAGCAATGAGCAGTTCTTC. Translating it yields CASSVGGGTSNEQFF.

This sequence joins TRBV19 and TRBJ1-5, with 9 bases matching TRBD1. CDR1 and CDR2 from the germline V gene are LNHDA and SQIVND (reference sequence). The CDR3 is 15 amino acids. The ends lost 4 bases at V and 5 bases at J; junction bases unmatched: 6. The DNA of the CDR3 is TGTGCCAGTAGTAGTACAGGGGGCTGGGATCAGCCCCAGCATTTT. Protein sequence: CASSSTGGWDQPQHF.

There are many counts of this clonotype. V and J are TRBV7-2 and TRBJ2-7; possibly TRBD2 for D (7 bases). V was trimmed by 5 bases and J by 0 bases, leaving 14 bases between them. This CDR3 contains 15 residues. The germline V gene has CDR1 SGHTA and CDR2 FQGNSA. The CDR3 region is CASSTRGGSSYEQYF. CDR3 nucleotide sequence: TGTGCCAGCAGCACGCGCGGGGGCTCCTCCTACGAGCAGTACTTC.

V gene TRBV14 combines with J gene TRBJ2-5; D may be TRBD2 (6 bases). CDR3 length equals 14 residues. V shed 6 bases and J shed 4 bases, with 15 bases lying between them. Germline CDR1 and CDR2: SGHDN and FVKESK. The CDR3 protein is CASSARRGGETQYF. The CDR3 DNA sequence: TGTGCCAGCAGTGCTCGGCGGGGCGGAGAGACCCAGTACTTC. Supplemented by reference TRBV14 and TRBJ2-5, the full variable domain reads EAGVTQFPSHSVIEKGQTVTLRCDPISGHDNLYWYRRVMGKEIKFLLHFVKESKQDESGMPNNRFLAERTGGTYSTLKVQPAELEDSGVYFCASSARRGGETQYFGPGTRLLVL.

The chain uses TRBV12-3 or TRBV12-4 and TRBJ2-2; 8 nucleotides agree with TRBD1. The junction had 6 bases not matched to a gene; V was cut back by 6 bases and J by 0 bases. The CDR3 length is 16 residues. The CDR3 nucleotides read TGTGCCAGCAGCCGGGGACAGGCGACGAACACCGGGGAGCTGTTTTTT. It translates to CASSRGQATNTGELFF.

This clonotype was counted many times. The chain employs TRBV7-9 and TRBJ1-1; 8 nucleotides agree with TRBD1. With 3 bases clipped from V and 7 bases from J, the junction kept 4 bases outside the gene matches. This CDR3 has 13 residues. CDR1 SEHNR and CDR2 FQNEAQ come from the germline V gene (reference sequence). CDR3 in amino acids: CASSFGQGGEAFF. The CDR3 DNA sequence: TGTGCCAGCAGCTTTGGACAGGGCGGTGAAGCTTTCTTT.

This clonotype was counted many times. The CDR3: CASSRGQNQPQHF. The CDR3 DNA reads TGTGCCAGTAGCAGGGGGCAGAATCAGCCCCAGCATTTT. The chain is built from TRBV19 and TRBJ1-5; 8 nucleotides line up with TRBD1. The CDR3 length is 13 residues. V was pared by 6 bases and J by 4 bases, with 2 bases of the junction left unmatched. The germline V gene encodes CDR1 LNHDA and CDR2 SQIVND (reference sequence).

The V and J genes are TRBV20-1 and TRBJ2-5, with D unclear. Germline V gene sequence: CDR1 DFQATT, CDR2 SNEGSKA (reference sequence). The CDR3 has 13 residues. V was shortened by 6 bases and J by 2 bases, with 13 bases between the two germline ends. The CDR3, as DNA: TGCAGTGCCTACCTACCAGTACAAGAGACCCAGTACTTC. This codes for CSAYLPVQETQYF.

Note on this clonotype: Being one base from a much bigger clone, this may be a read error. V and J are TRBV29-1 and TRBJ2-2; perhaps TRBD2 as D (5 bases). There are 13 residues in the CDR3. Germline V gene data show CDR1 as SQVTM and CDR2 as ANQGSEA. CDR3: CNVFAGDTGELFF. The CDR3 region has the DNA TGCAACGTTTTCGCGGGCGATACCGGGGAGCTGTTTTTT.

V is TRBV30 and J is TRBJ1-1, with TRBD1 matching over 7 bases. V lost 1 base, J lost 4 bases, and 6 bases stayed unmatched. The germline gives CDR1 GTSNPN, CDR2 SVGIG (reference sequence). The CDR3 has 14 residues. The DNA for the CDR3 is TGTGCCTGGAGTGGACAGGGAGGTGGCACTGAAGCTTTCTTT. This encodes CAWSGQGGGTEAFF. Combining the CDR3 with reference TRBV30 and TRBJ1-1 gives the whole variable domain SQTIHQWPATLVQPVGSPLSLECTVEGTSNPNLYWYRQAAGRGLQLLFYSVGIGQISSEVPQNLSASRPQDRQFILSSKKLLLSDSGFYLCAWSGQGGGTEAFFGQGTRLTVV.

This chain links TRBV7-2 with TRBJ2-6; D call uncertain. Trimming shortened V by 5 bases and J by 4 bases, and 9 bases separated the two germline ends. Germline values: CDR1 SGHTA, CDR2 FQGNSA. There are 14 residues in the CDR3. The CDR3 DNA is TGTGCCAGCAGCCAAGAGAGGGGGGCCAACGTCCTGACTTTC. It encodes CASSQERGANVLTF.

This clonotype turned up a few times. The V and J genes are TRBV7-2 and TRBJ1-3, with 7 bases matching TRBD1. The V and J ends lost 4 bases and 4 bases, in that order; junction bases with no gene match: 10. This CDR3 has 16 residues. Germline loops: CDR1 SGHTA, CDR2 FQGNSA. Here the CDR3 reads CASSSREQGPGNTIYF. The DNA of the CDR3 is TGTGCCAGCAGCTCCCGGGAACAGGGGCCAGGAAACACCATATATTTT.

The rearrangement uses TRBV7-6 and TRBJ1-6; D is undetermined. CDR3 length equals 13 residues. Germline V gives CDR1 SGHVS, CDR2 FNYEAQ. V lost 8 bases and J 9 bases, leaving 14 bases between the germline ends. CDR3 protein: CASRQSVGSPLHF. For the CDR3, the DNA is TGTGCCAGCCGGCAATCGGTCGGTTCACCCCTCCACTTT.

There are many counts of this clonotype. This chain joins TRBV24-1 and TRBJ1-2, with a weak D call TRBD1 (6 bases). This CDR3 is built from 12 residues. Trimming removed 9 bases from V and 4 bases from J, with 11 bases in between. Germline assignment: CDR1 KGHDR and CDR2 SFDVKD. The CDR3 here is CATSSGVYGYTF. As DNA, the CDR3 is TGTGCCACCTCATCAGGGGTCTATGGCTACACCTTC.

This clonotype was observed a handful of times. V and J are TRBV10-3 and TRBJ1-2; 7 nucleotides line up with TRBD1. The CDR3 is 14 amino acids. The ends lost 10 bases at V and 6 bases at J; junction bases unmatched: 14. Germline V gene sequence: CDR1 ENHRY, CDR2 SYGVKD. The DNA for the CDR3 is TGTGCCAGCAGATCAGGGGACAGAGTCCATGGCTACACCTTC. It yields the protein CASRSGDRVHGYTF.

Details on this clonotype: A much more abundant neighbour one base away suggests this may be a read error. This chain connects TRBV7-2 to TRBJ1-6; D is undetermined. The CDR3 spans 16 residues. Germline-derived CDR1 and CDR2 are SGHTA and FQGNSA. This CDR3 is CASSSPFQARNSPPHF. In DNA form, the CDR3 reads TGTGCCAGCAGCTCCCCTTTTCAGGCGCGAAATTCACCCCCCCACTTT.

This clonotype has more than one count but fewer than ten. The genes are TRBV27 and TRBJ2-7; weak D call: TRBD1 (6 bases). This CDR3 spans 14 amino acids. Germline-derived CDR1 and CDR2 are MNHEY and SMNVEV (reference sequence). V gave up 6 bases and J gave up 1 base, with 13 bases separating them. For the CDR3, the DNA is TGTGCCAGCAGACCTAACAGGGATTCCTACGAGCAGTACTTC. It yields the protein CASRPNRDSYEQYF.

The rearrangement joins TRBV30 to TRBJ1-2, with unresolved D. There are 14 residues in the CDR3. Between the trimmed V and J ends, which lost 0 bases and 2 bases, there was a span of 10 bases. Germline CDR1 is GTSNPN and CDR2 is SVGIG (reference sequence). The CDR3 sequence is CAWSVGGGNYGYTF. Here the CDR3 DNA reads TGTGCCTGGAGTGTTGGCGGAGGGAACTATGGCTACACCTTC.

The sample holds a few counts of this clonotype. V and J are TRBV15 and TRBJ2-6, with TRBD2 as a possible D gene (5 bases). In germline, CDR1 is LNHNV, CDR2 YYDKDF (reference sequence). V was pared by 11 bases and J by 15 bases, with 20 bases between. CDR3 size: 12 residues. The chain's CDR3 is CASVQEGRNLTF. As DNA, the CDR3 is TGTGCCTCCGTGCAAGAGGGCCGGAACCTGACTTTC.

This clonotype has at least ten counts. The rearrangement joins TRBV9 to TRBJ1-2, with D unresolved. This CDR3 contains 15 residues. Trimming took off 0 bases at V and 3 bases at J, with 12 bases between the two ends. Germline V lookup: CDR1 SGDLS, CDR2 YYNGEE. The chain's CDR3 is CASSVAQTDHYGYTF. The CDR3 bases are TGTGCCAGCAGCGTAGCACAGACGGATCACTATGGCTACACCTTC.

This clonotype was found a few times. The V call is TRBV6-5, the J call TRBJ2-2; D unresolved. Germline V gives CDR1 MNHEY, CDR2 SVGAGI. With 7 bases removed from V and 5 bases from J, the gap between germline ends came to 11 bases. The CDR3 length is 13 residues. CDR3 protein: CASNEQHTGELFF. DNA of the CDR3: TGTGCCAGCAATGAACAGCATACCGGGGAGCTGTTTTTT.